This passage covers 3 T cell receptor beta chains from one sample sequenced in a study of cytomegalovirus exposure and HLA in healthy donors. The PCR made use of 60 Vbeta and 13 Jbeta primers. TCRdb's table, derived via immunoSEQ multiplex PCR, lists solely in-frame clones and lacks some. The data show roughly 110,000 clones, over 70% seen once. The sequencing sample was made of PBMCs. These receptors came from a man aged 30 to 45 in good health and CMV-seronegative.

The V and J genes are TRBV4-2 and TRBJ1-5, with 12 nucleotides matching TRBD1. Germline values: CDR1 LGHNA, CDR2 YNFKEQ. The CDR3 is 15 residues long. After removal of 4 bases from V and 7 bases from J, the junction contained 5 bases not matched to a gene. The CDR3 here is CASSRGQGAGQPQHF. The CDR3 bases are TGTGCCAGCAGCCGGGGACAGGGGGCAGGGCAGCCCCAGCATTTT.

The chain joins TRBV11-3 to TRBJ2-7, with a possible D match to TRBD1 (5 bases). The V gene's germline CDR1 is SGHNT and CDR2 YENEEA. The CDR3 covers 14 residues. V was pared by 4 bases and J by 0 bases, with 10 bases between. This chain's CDR3 is CASSSQADSYEQYF. The CDR3 DNA reads as TGTGCCAGCAGCTCACAGGCCGACTCCTACGAGCAGTACTTC.

The V and J genes are TRBV20-1 and TRBJ2-1; tentatively, D is TRBD2 (6 bases). Germline CDR1 DFQATT, CDR2 SNEGSKA (reference sequence). The CDR3 sequence is 10 residues long. The CDR3 reads CTPARGEQFF. In DNA form, the CDR3 reads TGCACCCCGGCGCGGGGCGAGCAGTTCTTC.